One and the same sample provided the 5 T cell receptor beta chains below, sequenced in a study of control samples from healthy donors and cancer patients. The assay was immunoSEQ multiplex PCR, and TCRdb's table has in-frame clones only and misses some. The sample holds 170,000 or so clones; 90% to 95% are singletons and the top ten take roughly 8.4%. The sequenced sample was blood. These receptors were taken from a woman in her 40s in good health.

The chain carries TRBV19 and TRBJ1-3; D remains unclear. The CDR3 runs 11 residues. The V gene's germline CDR1 is LNHDA and CDR2 SQIVND (reference sequence). V shed 5 bases and J shed 2 bases, with 1 base lying between them. Written as DNA, the CDR3 is TGTGCCAGTAGTGCTGGAAACACCATATATTTT. Translated, it gives CASSAGNTIYF.

V gene TRBV11-2 combines with J gene TRBJ1-1; D gene unclear. V was pared by 5 bases and J by 3 bases, with 16 bases between. The V gene's germline CDR1 is SGHAT and CDR2 FQNNGV. The CDR3 covers 15 residues. The CDR3 is CASSPRARGYTEAFF. In DNA, the CDR3 is TGTGCCAGCAGCCCCCGGGCCCGGGGTTACACTGAAGCTTTCTTT. Together with reference TRBV11-2 and TRBJ1-1, the CDR3 gives the full variable domain: EAGVAQSPRYKIIEKRQSVAFWCNPISGHATLYWYQQILGQGPKLLIQFQNNGVVDDSQLPKDRFSAERLKGVDSTLKIQPAKLEDSAVYLCASSPRARGYTEAFFGQGTRLTVV.

V is TRBV6-2 or TRBV6-3 and J is TRBJ1-1, with D tentatively TRBD1 (6 bases). This CDR3 region has 15 residues. Per the germline V gene, CDR1 is MNHEY and CDR2 is SVGEGT. The germline V and J ends were trimmed by 4 bases and 2 bases, with 14 bases remaining between them. The CDR3 bases are TGTGCCAGCAGTTCCGGGGGGGCAGATAACACTGAAGCTTTCTTT. It encodes CASSSGGADNTEAFF.

CDR3 region: CASSFGNTIYF. The CDR3 DNA is TGTGCCAGCAGTTTCGGAAACACCATATATTTT. This rearrangement joins TRBV12-3 or TRBV12-4 to TRBJ1-3, with D unclear. Trimming shortened V by 3 bases and J by 4 bases, and 1 base separated the two germline ends. The CDR3 has 11 residues.

This rearrangement joins TRBV5-8 to TRBJ2-2; D gene ambiguous. The CDR3 contains 13 residues. Trimming stripped 0 bases from V and 6 bases from J, with 6 bases between. The germline CDR1 and CDR2 sequences are SGHTS and YDEGEE. The CDR3 nucleotides read TGTGCCAGCAGCTTGGCCCAGGCCGGGGAGCTGTTTTTT. It specifies CASSLAQAGELFF.